The T cell receptor (beta chain) described here comes from a study of long-term antiretroviral therapy in people with HIV. Overall study results and limits: Pre-ART expanded clones dominated the repertoire at every time point. It was observed that HIV repertoires exhibited narrower CDR3 length ranges than controls.

Remarks on this clone: Its target is unknown.

CDR1 SGHRS and CDR2 YFSETQ come from the germline V gene. V lost 2 bases to trimming and J lost 0 bases, with 0 bases between them. The CDR3 runs to 12 residues. An immunoSEQ assay, version v3.0, was performed at survey level. Assay: immunoSEQ multiplex PCR; the TCRdb copy retains only in-frame clones and omits some. The sample includes under 40,000 clones, roughly 81% of them seen just once. Every donor had one or more pre-ART and two or more post-ART PBMC samples. Treatment for all HIV-infected participants took place in the United States. The sequences come from unsorted PBMCs, collected just over 2.7 years before starting antiretroviral therapy. The sequence was collected from a woman aged 30 to 39 with HIV. The V gene is TRBV5-1, the J gene TRBJ2-1; D is ambiguous. The CDR3 sequence is CASSFSYNEQFF. CDR3 in DNA: TGCGCCAGCAGCTTCTCCTACAATGAGCAGTTCTTC. The full variable domain, in which reference TRBV5-1 and TRBJ2-1 provide the parts outside the CDR3, is KAGVTQTPRYLIKTRGQQVTLSCSPISGHRSVSWYQQTPGQGLQFLFEYFSETQRNKGNFPGRFSGRQFSNSRSEMNVSTLELGDSALYLCASSFSYNEQFFGPGTRLTVL.